The 8 T cell receptor beta chains in this list originate from one sample, sequenced in a study of T-cell reconstitution after alpha-beta-depleted transplantation in children. Unique molecular identifiers were used to barcode this TCRbeta library. TCRdb fed the PCR reads into MiXCR, producing one record per CDR3 protein. The sample has roughly 310,000 distinct CDR3 sequences, approximately 20% seen once. Sequencing used PBMCs, mostly from graft donor cells, obtained 180 days after TCRalphabeta/CD19-depleted stem cell transplant. The receptors here all came from a male patient aged 10 to 17 who had a stem cell transplant for acute lymphoblastic leukemia, so the T cells may come from the graft donor.

The rearrangement links TRBV6-1 to TRBJ2-7; a possible D gene is TRBD1 (6 bases). The V end was cut by 5 bases, the J end by 2 bases, with 13 bases between. The CDR3 is made up of 14 amino acids. CDR1 and CDR2 (germline): MNHNS, SASEGT. For the CDR3, the DNA is TGTGCCAGCAGTCCCGGAAAGGGGGCCTACGAGCAGTACTTC. Its translation is CASSPGKGAYEQYF.

This clonotype was picked up a small number of times. The V gene is TRBV5-5, the J gene TRBJ2-1, with 10 bases that match TRBD1. Trimming cost V 3 bases and J 4 bases; bases outside gene matches: 7. CDR1 SGHKS and CDR2 YYEKEE come from the germline V gene (reference sequence). The CDR3 runs to 16 residues. The DNA of the CDR3 is TGTGCCAGCAGCTCGGGGGGACAGGGGCGTTACAATGAGCAGTTCTTC. Its translation is CASSSGGQGRYNEQFF.

This clonotype turned up a few times. This chain joins TRBV27 and TRBJ1-4; D is perhaps TRBD1 (5 bases). The germline gives CDR1 MNHEY, CDR2 SMNVEV (reference sequence). This CDR3 region has 14 residues. Trimming pared 3 bases from V and 7 bases from J, leaving 12 bases between. The CDR3 region has the DNA TGTGCCAGCAGTTTTTGGGGGGGGGGTGAAAAACTGTTTTTT. This codes for CASSFWGGGEKLFF.

This chain connects TRBV20-1 to TRBJ2-3; 8 bases fit TRBD2. The CDR3 loop spans 13 amino acids. V shed 0 bases and J 6 bases; nucleotides not matched to a gene: 2. The germline V gene has CDR1 DFQATT and CDR2 SNEGSKA (reference sequence). The chain's CDR3 is CSARDGTRDTQYF. The CDR3 DNA sequence: TGCAGTGCTAGAGATGGGACTAGGGATACGCAGTATTTT.

Only a few counts were recorded for this clonotype. The chain recombines TRBV29-1 with TRBJ2-5; 14 bases match TRBD2. The CDR3 loop spans 14 amino acids. Per germline, CDR1 SQVTM and CDR2 ANQGSEA. Trimming cost V 7 bases and J 4 bases; bases outside gene matches: 5. CDR3 in DNA: TGCAGCGCTCCGGGACTAGCGGGAGTAGAGACCCAGTACTTC. Its protein is CSAPGLAGVETQYF.

The chain uses TRBV18 and TRBJ2-1; D not resolved. CDR1 is KGHSH and CDR2 is LQKENI in the germline V gene. The V end was cut by 6 bases, the J end by 6 bases, with 18 bases between. The CDR3 loop spans 15 amino acids. This chain's CDR3 is CASSHPGLPGNEQFF. The CDR3 DNA reads as TGTGCCAGCTCTCACCCCGGGCTGCCGGGCAATGAGCAGTTCTTC.

V usage is TRBV5-5 and J usage is TRBJ2-3, with 10 bases that match TRBD2. CDR3 length: 16 residues. The ends lost 4 bases at V and 6 bases at J; junction bases unmatched: 11. Per germline, CDR1 SGHKS and CDR2 YYEKEE (reference sequence). CDR3 region: CASSAGLASLGDTQYF. CDR3 in DNA: TGTGCCAGCAGCGCGGGACTAGCGTCCCTGGGGGATACGCAGTATTTT.

The chain has TRBV29-1 and TRBJ2-5, with unresolved D. The CDR3 loop spans 13 amino acids. Germline CDR1 is SQVTM and CDR2 is ANQGSEA. V lost 4 bases and J lost 4, with 13 bases in between. The CDR3 loop is CSVVGPLSETQYF. Here the CDR3 DNA reads TGCAGCGTTGTAGGACCTCTCTCAGAGACCCAGTACTTC. Looking up the rest from reference TRBV29-1 and TRBJ2-5 gives the full variable domain: SAVISQKPSRDICQRGTSLTIQCQVDSQVTMMFWYRQQPGQSLTLIATANQGSEATYESGFVIDKFPISRPNLTFSTLTVSNMSPEDSSIYLCSVVGPLSETQYFGPGTRLLVL.